This section outlines one T cell receptor (beta chain) sequence together with its context. This entry belongs to a study of blood T cell repertoires in COVID-19. About the research overall: The United States, Italy and Spain provided the acute and convalescent COVID-19 samples.

Seattle patients were enrolled during active infection and followed longitudinally. In the original analysis: Amplification of reference gene primers was used by the study to estimate nucleated cell counts. Measured with immunoSEQ multiplex PCR; TCRdb has only the in-frame clones, and not every one. V and J calls and clone size are copied from that table; D and trimming were computed from the DNA. Here the sample spans about 290,000 clones, around 92% being singletons. The clonotype was recovered from a woman aged 25 to 45 with COVID-19, enrolled during active disease. The sequenced material came from peripheral blood.

The CDR3 DNA follows: TGTGCCAGCACCGAATGGGGGGGACAGGGTCATCAGCCCCAGCATTTT. It translates to CASTEWGGQGHQPQHF. V gene TRBV28 combines with J gene TRBJ1-5; 9 positions match TRBD1. The trim removed 7 bases at V and 5 bases at J, leaving 12 bases unmatched. The germline V gene has CDR1 MDHEN and CDR2 SYDVKM. The CDR3 runs to 16 residues.